A single sample gave rise to the 24 T cell receptor beta chains below, sequenced in a study of post-analysis software for immune sequencing data. Carried by the TCR beta cDNA libraries were unique molecular identifiers. In TCRdb, the PCR reads were re-called with MiXCR into one record per CDR3 protein. The sample shows 250,000 to 300,000 distinct CDR3 sequences, about 38% of them seen only once. Notes on the study in general: Compared with controls, patients had more of 4 to 6 TRBV segments, including TRBV5-6, TRBV5-1 and TRBV20-1.

What these receptors recognize is not known. The sequenced sample was blood. The receptors here all came from a girl aged 5-17 years with multiple sclerosis.

The CDR3 DNA reads as TGTGCCAGCAGCAAGTCAGGGGGACACACCGCGAACACTGAAGCTTTCTTT. It yields the protein CASSKSGGHTANTEAFF. The genes are TRBV21-1 and TRBJ1-1; whether TRBD1, the table's D call, matches the DNA was not checked. TRBV21-1 counts as a pseudogene. This CDR3 is built from 17 residues.

This chain connects TRBV20-1 to TRBJ2-3; 9 bases are a match to TRBD2. The V gene's germline CDR1 is DFQATT and CDR2 SNEGSKA (reference sequence). The CDR3 consists of 16 residues. J was trimmed by 4 bases and V by 3 bases; bases with no gene match: 11. The CDR3 is CSASRGGGGAADTQYF. The CDR3 region has the DNA TGCAGTGCTAGTAGAGGCGGGGGGGGAGCAGCAGATACGCAGTATTTT.

This clonotype was detected a few times. This chain connects TRBV3-1 to TRBJ2-3; possible D gene TRBD2, 6 bases. CDR1 LGHDT and CDR2 YNNKEL come from the germline V gene (reference sequence). V lost 2 bases, J lost 5 bases, and 17 bases lay in between. The CDR3 has 16 amino acids. CDR3 amino acids: CASSQRRGTRGDTQYF. In DNA form, the CDR3 reads TGTGCCAGCAGCCAACGCCGGGGGACCCGGGGAGATACGCAGTATTTT.

Ten or more counts support this clonotype. This chain joins TRBV4-1 and TRBJ2-3; D is ambiguous. The CDR3 loop spans 15 amino acids. V lost 0 bases to trimming and J lost 2 bases, with 9 bases between them. In germline, CDR1 is MGHRA, CDR2 YSYEKL. CDR3 in DNA: TGCGCCAGCAGCCAAGATATCCATCCCACAGATACGCAGTATTTT. It specifies CASSQDIHPTDTQYF.

The chain couples TRBV24-1 to TRBJ2-1; the match to TRBD1 covers 8 bases. The length of the CDR3 is 16 residues. J was trimmed by 5 bases and V by 3 bases; bases with no gene match: 8. Germline lookup yields CDR1 KGHDR and CDR2 SFDVKD. Written as DNA, the CDR3 is TGTGCCACCAGTGATGCGACAGGGGAGAGGCACAATGAGCAGTTCTTC. As protein: CATSDATGERHNEQFF.

With regard to this clonotype: A read error may be the cause here, since a much bigger clone is one base away. This sequence joins TRBV25-1 and TRBJ1-2; a weak D match, TRBD1 (5 bases). CDR1 MGHDK and CDR2 SYGVNS come from the germline V gene. This CDR3 spans 15 amino acids. V was cut by 4 bases and J by 6 bases, with 18 bases left in between. CDR3 sequence (DNA): TGTGCCAGCAGTGTCCATTCCGGGACTGACCATGGCTACACCTTC. This translates into CASSVHSGTDHGYTF.

In its sample, this clonotype was seen many times. J is TRBJ2-1 and V is TRBV2; 8 bases fit TRBD1. The CDR3 contains 15 residues. The V gene end was trimmed by 3 bases and the J gene end by 9 bases; junction bases not matched to a gene: 10. CDR1 and CDR2 from the germline V gene are SNHLY and FYNNEI. Here the CDR3 reads CASSDRTGGRGEQFF. As DNA, the CDR3 is TGTGCCAGCAGTGACAGAACAGGGGGAAGAGGTGAGCAGTTCTTC.

As regards this clonotype: This may be a read error: a much more frequent sequence differs by one nucleotide. The chain employs TRBV7-2 and TRBJ2-6; possible D gene TRBD1, 5 bases. In germline, CDR1 is SGHTA, CDR2 FQGNSA. This CDR3 has 13 residues. CDR3 sequence reads: CAMGLSGANILTF. CDR3 DNA: TGTGCCATGGGGTTATCTGGGGCCAACATCCTGACTTTC. The whole variable domain, filled in from reference TRBV7-2 and TRBJ2-6, reads GAGVSQSPSNKVTEKGKDVELRCDPISGHTALYWYRQSLGQGLEFLIYFQGNSAPDKSGLPSDRFSAERTGGSVSTLTIQRTQQEDSAVYLCAMGLSGANILTFGAGSRLTVL.

This rearrangement joins TRBV29-1 to TRBJ2-1; TRBD2 might be the D (6 bases). Deletions cut 4 bases from V and 7 bases from J, with 14 bases between. Per the germline V gene, CDR1 is SQVTM and CDR2 is ANQGSEA. The CDR3 spans 13 residues. CDR3 bases: TGCAGCGTTGCCCAGCGGGCTCCGAATGAGCAGTTCTTC. Protein: CSVAQRAPNEQFF.

The chain combines TRBV20-1 with TRBJ1-4; no clear D. Deletions cut 1 base from V and 8 bases from J, with 8 bases between. Germline V gene data show CDR1 as DFQATT and CDR2 as SNEGSKA (reference sequence). The CDR3 spans 12 residues. The CDR3 bases are TGCAGTGCTAGAGTGGCTGGGGAAAAACTGTTTTTT. It translates to CSARVAGEKLFF.

This clonotype was recorded at least ten times. The J gene is TRBJ1-4, the V gene TRBV28, with 7 bases fitting TRBD1. Germline assignment: CDR1 MDHEN and CDR2 SYDVKM. CDR3 length: 18 amino acids. Unmatched junction bases numbered 12, after V lost 5 bases and J lost 0 bases. The CDR3 nucleotides are TGTGCCAGCAGTCCAAGCCCCGAGACAGGGCCAACTAATGAAAAACTGTTTTTT. This translates into CASSPSPETGPTNEKLFF.

This chain uses TRBV20-1 with TRBJ2-5; a possible D gene is TRBD2 (6 bases). Gene TRBJ2-7 matches the end of the DNA better, so the J call may be wrong. CDR1 and CDR2 from the germline V gene are DFQATT and SNEGSKA (reference sequence). The CDR3 loop spans 13 amino acids. CDR3 DNA: TGCAGTGCTAGGATCGGGAGTCAGTACGAGCAGTACTTC. Its protein product is CSARIGSQYEQYF.

This clonotype was observed many times. The rearrangement joins TRBV28 to TRBJ2-5; 8 positions match TRBD2. The CDR3 loop spans 15 amino acids. Germline V lookup: CDR1 MDHEN, CDR2 SYDVKM. Trimming cost V 6 bases and J 1 base; bases outside gene matches: 7. The CDR3 DNA sequence: TGTGCCAGCAGCCCAAGCGGGGGAAGCCAAGAGACCCAGTACTTC. Translated: CASSPSGGSQETQYF.

About this clonotype: With a much larger clone just one base away, this may be a read error. The V gene is TRBV6-1, the J gene TRBJ1-5; 7 nucleotides line up with TRBD1. The CDR3 is made up of 15 amino acids. CDR1 and CDR2 (germline): MNHNS, SASEGT. The ends lost 7 bases at V and 2 bases at J; junction bases unmatched: 8. The CDR3 DNA follows: TGTGCCAGCACCATGACAGGGACTCGCAATCAGCCCCAGCATTTT. This encodes CASTMTGTRNQPQHF.

This clonotype was detected ten times or more. The chain employs TRBV7-2 and TRBJ2-4; D unclear. Trimming shortened V by 3 bases and J by 0 bases, and 3 bases separated the two germline ends. Germline CDR1 SGHTA, CDR2 FQGNSA. CDR3 length: 13 residues. CDR3 sequence (DNA): TGTGCCAGCAGCTTTTTAGCCAAAAACATTCAGTACTTC. It encodes CASSFLAKNIQYF.

The rearrangement joins TRBV11-3 to TRBJ2-5; no definite D call. This CDR3 contains 15 residues. Deletions cut 4 bases from V and 3 bases from J, with 15 bases between. The germline CDR1 and CDR2 sequences are SGHNT and YENEEA. The CDR3 region is CASSSSPRGEETQYF. CDR3 DNA: TGTGCCAGCAGCTCATCCCCACGTGGGGAAGAGACCCAGTACTTC.

The table lists this clonotype with many counts. As DNA, the CDR3 is TGCAGTGCTCGTCTAGCGGGAGGGCCTGGTGAGCAGTTCTTC. Its translation: CSARLAGGPGEQFF. V gene TRBV20-1 combines with J gene TRBJ2-1, with 12 bases matching TRBD2. Per the germline V gene, CDR1 is DFQATT and CDR2 is SNEGSKA (reference sequence). This CDR3 region has 14 residues. V lost 5 bases and J lost 9; bases outside the gene matches: 8.

This clonotype was observed many times. The V call is TRBV3-1, the J call TRBJ1-6, with a possible D match to TRBD1 (5 bases). Germline lookup yields CDR1 LGHDT and CDR2 YNNKEL (reference sequence). V was cut by 4 bases and J by 7 bases, with 11 bases left in between. This CDR3 contains 14 residues. The CDR3 here is CASSPGRENSPLHF. As DNA, the CDR3 is TGTGCCAGCAGCCCGGGACGAGAAAATTCACCCCTCCACTTT.

This clonotype was detected ten times or more. The genes are TRBV12-3 or TRBV12-4 and TRBJ2-1, with unresolved D. Deletions cut 5 bases from V and 11 bases from J, with 13 bases between. The CDR3 contains 12 residues. The CDR3 DNA sequence: TGTGCCAGCAGTCTGGACCCTGGCAAGCAGTTCTTC. Residues: CASSLDPGKQFF.

The CDR3 region has the DNA TGCAGCGTCCAGCACACGGCCAACGTCCTGACTTTC. The encoded protein is CSVQHTANVLTF. This sequence joins TRBV29-1 and TRBJ2-6; D gene ambiguous. Per germline, CDR1 SQVTM and CDR2 ANQGSEA. V lost 6 bases and J 6 bases, leaving 9 bases between the germline ends. There are 12 residues in the CDR3.

This rearrangement joins TRBV6-1 to TRBJ2-2; 7 nucleotides match TRBD1. The V and J ends lost 10 bases and 6 bases, in that order; junction bases with no gene match: 8. Germline-derived CDR1 and CDR2 are MNHNS and SASEGT. The CDR3 is 13 residues long. The CDR3 loop reads CANGQAPAGELFF. CDR3 bases: TGTGCCAACGGACAGGCCCCCGCCGGGGAGCTGTTTTTT.

The chain recombines TRBV3-1 with TRBJ2-4; TRBD2 agrees at 12 bases. V dropped 1 base and J dropped 4; count of bases not matched to a gene: 2. Germline values: CDR1 LGHDT, CDR2 YNNKEL (reference sequence). This CDR3 has 16 amino acids. CDR3 nucleotides: TGTGCCAGCAGCCAAGGAACTAGCGGGGGGAAAAACATTCAGTACTTC. This encodes CASSQGTSGGKNIQYF.

This clonotype was seen ten or more times. The V and J genes are TRBV12-3 or TRBV12-4 and TRBJ1-2, with 7 bases matching TRBD1. With V trimmed by 5 bases and J by 9 bases, 15 bases remained unmatched. The CDR3 has 15 amino acids. The CDR3 is CASSGPGQTLWSYTF. The CDR3 DNA is TGTGCCAGCAGTGGACCGGGACAGACTCTATGGAGCTACACCTTC.

The rearrangement uses TRBV7-2 and TRBJ2-5, with 7 bases that match TRBD1. This CDR3 is built from 15 residues. Germline V gene sequence: CDR1 SGHTA, CDR2 FQGNSA. The trim removed 6 bases at V and 4 bases at J, leaving 11 bases unmatched. This chain's CDR3 is CASSRSRGKAETQYF. The CDR3 DNA reads TGTGCCAGCAGTCGCAGCAGGGGGAAGGCAGAGACCCAGTACTTC. Together with reference TRBV7-2 and TRBJ2-5, the CDR3 gives the full variable domain: GAGVSQSPSNKVTEKGKDVELRCDPISGHTALYWYRQSLGQGLEFLIYFQGNSAPDKSGLPSDRFSAERTGGSVSTLTIQRTQQEDSAVYLCASSRSRGKAETQYFGPGTRLLVL.